This T cell receptor (beta chain) was observed in a study of post-analysis software for immune sequencing data. Study-level background: Several disease courses (relapsing-remitting, secondary progressive and progressive-relapsing) of multiple sclerosis were included. General observations from the study: Included in a set of roughly five TRBV segments more frequent in patients than controls were TRBV5-6, TRBV5-1 and TRBV20-1.

Comment on this clonotype: Its antigen remains unidentified.

The authors incorporated unique molecular identifiers into the TCR beta cDNA libraries. Each sample of roughly 0.95 to 10 million input T cells yielded roughly 500,000 cDNA molecules, so each molecule approximated one T cell. A single record per CDR3 protein comes from TCRdb applying MiXCR to the PCR reads. The data contain about 430,000 distinct CDR3 sequences, about 39% of them singletons. This CDR3 region has 14 residues. The germline CDR1 and CDR2 sequences are LGHNA and YNFKEQ. The V and J ends lost 2 bases and 1 base respectively, with 8 bases between them. The TCR was taken from a girl aged 2-9 years with multiple sclerosis. V and J are TRBV4-2 and TRBJ1-1; TRBD1 might be the D (5 bases). The specimen sequenced was blood. The CDR3 nucleotides are TGTGCCAGCAGCCAACAGGGAACGAACACTGAAGCTTTCTTT. This codes for CASSQQGTNTEAFF.